This T cell receptor (beta chain) was found in a study of cytotoxic CD8 clonotypes in ibrutinib-treated CLL. CDR1 MNHEY and CDR2 SVGAGI come from the germline V gene. V shed 5 bases, J shed 2 bases, and the junction held 4 bases outside the gene matches. This CDR3 region has 15 residues. Repertoires were generated with immunoSEQ multiplex PCR, while TCRdb's copy carries only in-frame clones and drops some. There are tens of thousands of clones in the sample; 45% to 60% occur only once, and around 5.1% lies in the top ten. This clone was seen a few times. This clonotype was obtained from a human donor with chronic lymphocytic leukemia. The sequencing used PBMCs, collected before ibrutinib treatment. This chain joins TRBV6-5 and TRBJ1-5, with 9 bases that match TRBD1. In DNA, the CDR3 is TGTGCCAGCAGTCCTGACAGGGGGGGCAATCAGCCCCAGCATTTT. Translated: CASSPDRGGNQPQHF.